This T cell receptor beta chain was sequenced during a study of T cell responses to AZD1222 COVID-19 vaccine. Points from the study as a whole: White British ancestry dominated among donors, who included more females, and clonal diversity was possibly underestimated. Among vaccine-associated CD4 TCRs, coverage spanned spike, with dominance at 160-218 and 743-854.

The CDR3 runs to 13 residues. V lost 6 bases and J lost 3, with 10 bases in between. The germline V gene encodes CDR1 MNHEY and CDR2 SVGAGI. Comments on this clone: Its antigen is unknown.

The repertoire was sequenced with immunoSEQ multiplex PCR; TCRdb's copy has only in-frame clones and lacks some. The table records roughly 120,000 clones, about 93% of them present only once. The receptor was isolated from an adult who received the AZD1222 COVID-19 vaccine. The chain recombines TRBV6-5 with TRBJ2-3, with D possibly matching TRBD2 (6 bases). The starting material was peripheral blood, obtained 28 days after the second AZD1222 dose. CDR3 region: CASSLTRTDTQYF. The CDR3 DNA is TGTGCCAGCAGCCTGACTAGAACAGATACGCAGTATTTT.